This T cell receptor beta chain derives from a study of regulatory T cells in long-lasting Graves disease. Overall study results and limits: Newly diagnosed Graves' patients exceeded persistent ones in TCR diversity.

Time point denoted: persistent/refractory GD, antithyroid drugs over 5 years with positive TRAb. Researchers made the TCR library from RNA that was extracted from PBMCs. The germline CDR1 and CDR2 sequences are SEHNR and FQNEAQ (reference sequence). Between the trimmed V and J ends, which lost 1 base and 7 bases, there was a span of 14 bases. This CDR3 region has 16 residues. Both iRepertoire HTBI primers and Arm-PCR of CDR3 regions were used to build the TCR beta libraries. Using its own MiXCR run on the multiplex PCR reads, TCRdb lists one record per CDR3 protein. The table includes some 430,000 distinct CDR3 sequences, roughly 21% detected once. This clonotype was picked up a small number of times. Its specificity is unknown.

The chain uses TRBV7-9 and TRBJ1-6, with D possibly matching TRBD1 (5 bases). Here the sequenced sample was peripheral blood mononuclear cells (PBMCs), taken when the disease was refractory, from a patient treated with antithyroid drugs. This sequence originates from a female donor with Graves disease. This CDR3 reads CASSLGAGGGNSPLHF. The DNA of the CDR3 is TGTGCCAGCAGCTTAGGGGCCGGGGGAGGAAATTCACCCCTCCACTTT.